This T cell receptor (beta chain) was found in a study of blood T cell repertoires in COVID-19. About the research overall: The cDNA or gDNA used as material had been derived from T cells, B-cell-depleted T cells, or PBMCs.

Assay: immunoSEQ multiplex PCR; the TCRdb copy retains only in-frame clones and omits some. The sample consists of more than 300,000 clones, under 95% of them appearing once. The receptor was isolated from a woman in her late teens or twenties who had recovered from COVID-19. The sequencing input was peripheral blood.

This CDR3 reads CASSLATGSPNQPQHF. CDR3 coding DNA: TGTGCCAGCAGCTTGGCCACAGGCTCGCCCAATCAGCCCCAGCATTTT. The V and J genes are TRBV5-5 and TRBJ1-5; D may be TRBD1 (5 bases). Trimming removed 0 bases at V and 3 bases at J, with 13 bases between. This CDR3 spans 16 amino acids. Per germline, CDR1 SGHKS and CDR2 YYEKEE (reference sequence). Looking up the rest from reference TRBV5-5 and TRBJ1-5 gives the full variable domain: DAGVTQSPTHLIKTRGQQVTLRCSPISGHKSVSWYQQVLGQGPQFIFQYYEKEERGRGNFPDRFSARQFPNYSSELNVNALLLGDSALYLCASSLATGSPNQPQHFGDGTRLSIL.